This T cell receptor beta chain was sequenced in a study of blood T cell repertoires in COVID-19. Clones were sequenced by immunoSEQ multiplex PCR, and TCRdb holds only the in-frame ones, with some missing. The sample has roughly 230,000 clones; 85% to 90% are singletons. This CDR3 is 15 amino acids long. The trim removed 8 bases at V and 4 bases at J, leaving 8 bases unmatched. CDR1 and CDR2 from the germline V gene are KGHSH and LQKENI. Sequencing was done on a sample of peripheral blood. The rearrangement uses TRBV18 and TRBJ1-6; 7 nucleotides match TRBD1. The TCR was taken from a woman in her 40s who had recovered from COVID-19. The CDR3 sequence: CASPTLQGYNSPLHF. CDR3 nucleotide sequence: TGTGCCAGCCCAACCTTACAGGGGTATAATTCACCCCTCCACTTT. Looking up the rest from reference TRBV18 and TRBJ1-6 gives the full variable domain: NAGVMQNPRHLVRRRGQEARLRCSPMKGHSHVYWYRQLPEEGLKFMVYLQKENIIDESGMPKERFSAEFPKEGPSILRIQQVVRGDSAAYFCASPTLQGYNSPLHFGNGTRLTVT.